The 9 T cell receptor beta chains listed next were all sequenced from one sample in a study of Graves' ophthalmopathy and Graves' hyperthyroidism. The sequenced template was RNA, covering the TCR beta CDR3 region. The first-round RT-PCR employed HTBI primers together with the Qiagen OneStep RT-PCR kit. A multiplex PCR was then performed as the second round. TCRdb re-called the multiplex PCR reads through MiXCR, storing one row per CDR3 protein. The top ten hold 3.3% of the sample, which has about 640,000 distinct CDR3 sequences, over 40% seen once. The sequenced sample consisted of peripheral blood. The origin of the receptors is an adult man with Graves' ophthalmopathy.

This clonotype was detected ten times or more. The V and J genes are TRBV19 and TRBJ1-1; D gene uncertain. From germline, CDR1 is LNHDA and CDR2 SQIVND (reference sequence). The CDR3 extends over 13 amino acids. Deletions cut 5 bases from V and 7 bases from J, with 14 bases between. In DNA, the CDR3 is TGTGCCAGTAGTCCCGAACCGCAGAGTGAAGCTTTCTTT. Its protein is CASSPEPQSEAFF.

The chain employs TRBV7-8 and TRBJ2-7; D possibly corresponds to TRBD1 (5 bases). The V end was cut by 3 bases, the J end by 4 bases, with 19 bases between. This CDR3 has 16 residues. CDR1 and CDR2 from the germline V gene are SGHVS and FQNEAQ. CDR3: CASSFPVGRDNYEQYF. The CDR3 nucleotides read TGTGCCAGCAGCTTTCCCGTGGGCAGGGATAATTACGAGCAGTACTTC.

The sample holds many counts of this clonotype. The CDR3 is CSGGSPYEQYF. The CDR3 nucleotides read TGCAGTGGCGGGAGTCCCTACGAGCAGTACTTC. The V and J genes are TRBV20-1 and TRBJ2-7, with 7 bases fitting TRBD2. The V segment lost 7 bases and the J segment 2 bases; nucleotides outside the gene matches: 2. Per germline, CDR1 DFQATT and CDR2 SNEGSKA (reference sequence). This CDR3 is 11 amino acids long.

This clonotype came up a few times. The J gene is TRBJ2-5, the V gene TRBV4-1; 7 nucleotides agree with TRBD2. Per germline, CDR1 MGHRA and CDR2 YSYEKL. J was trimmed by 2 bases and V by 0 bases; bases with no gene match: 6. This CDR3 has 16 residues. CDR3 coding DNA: TGCGCCAGCAGCCAAGATGTACCTAGCGGACAAGAGACCCAGTACTTC. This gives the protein CASSQDVPSGQETQYF.

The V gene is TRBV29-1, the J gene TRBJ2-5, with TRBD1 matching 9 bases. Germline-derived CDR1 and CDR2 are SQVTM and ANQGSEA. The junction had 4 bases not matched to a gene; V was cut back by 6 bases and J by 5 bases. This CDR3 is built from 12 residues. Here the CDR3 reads CSVGQGIETQYF. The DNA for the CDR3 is TGCAGCGTGGGACAGGGTATCGAGACCCAGTACTTC.

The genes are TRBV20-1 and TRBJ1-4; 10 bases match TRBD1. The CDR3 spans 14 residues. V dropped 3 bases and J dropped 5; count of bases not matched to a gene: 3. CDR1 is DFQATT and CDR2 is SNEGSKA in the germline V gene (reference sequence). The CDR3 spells CSARRTGGNEKLFF. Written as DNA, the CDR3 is TGCAGTGCTAGGAGGACAGGGGGGAATGAAAAACTGTTTTTT.

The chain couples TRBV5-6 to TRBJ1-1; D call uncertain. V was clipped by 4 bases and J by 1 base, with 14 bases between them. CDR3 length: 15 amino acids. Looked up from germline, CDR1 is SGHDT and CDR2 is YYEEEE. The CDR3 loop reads CASSQEPGSNTEAFF. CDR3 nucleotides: TGTGCCAGCAGCCAAGAACCAGGCTCGAACACTGAAGCTTTCTTT.

The CDR3 sequence is CSARRRGGDTGELFF. CDR3 in DNA: TGCAGTGCTAGGAGGAGGGGAGGGGACACCGGGGAGCTGTTTTTT. This chain joins TRBV20-1 and TRBJ2-2; 7 nucleotides line up with TRBD2. V lost 3 bases to trimming and J lost 3 bases; unmatched junction nucleotides: 7. The CDR3 covers 15 residues. Germline loops: CDR1 DFQATT, CDR2 SNEGSKA (reference sequence).

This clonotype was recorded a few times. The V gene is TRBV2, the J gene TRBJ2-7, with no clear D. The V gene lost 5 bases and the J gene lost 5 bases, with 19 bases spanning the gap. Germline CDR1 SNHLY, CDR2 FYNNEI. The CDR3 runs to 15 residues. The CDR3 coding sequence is TGTGCCAGCAGTTTATCTTCGGGTGCACCTGACGAGCAGTACTTC. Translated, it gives CASSLSSGAPDEQYF.